These 25 T cell receptor beta chains came from one sample sequenced in a study of cytomegalovirus exposure and HLA in healthy donors. The PCR made use of 60 Vbeta and 13 Jbeta primers. The data were produced by immunoSEQ multiplex PCR, yet TCRdb's version contains in-frame clones alone and is incomplete. The sample has about 200,000 clones, around 80% seen once. Material: PBMCs. The source of these receptors is a man aged 45 to 65 in good health and CMV-seronegative.

The V gene is TRBV6-1, the J gene TRBJ2-1, with 8 nucleotides matching TRBD1. From germline, CDR1 is MNHNS and CDR2 SASEGT. CDR3 length: 15 residues. V shed 7 bases, J shed 1 base, and the junction held 6 bases outside the gene matches. CDR3 loop: CASTRGQGSYNEQFF. The CDR3 DNA follows: TGTGCCAGCACCAGGGGGCAGGGTTCCTACAATGAGCAGTTCTTC.

V usage is TRBV10-1 and J usage is TRBJ2-1, with D hard to call. V lost 6 bases to trimming and J lost 5 bases, with 20 bases between them. Germline CDR1 and CDR2: WNHNN and SYGVQD (reference sequence). CDR3 length equals 16 residues. CDR3 coding DNA: TGCGCCAGCAGCGACGAAACGGGTCCTCCGAACAATGAGCAGTTCTTC. Residues: CASSDETGPPNNEQFF.

The J gene is TRBJ2-2, the V gene TRBV28, with D possibly matching TRBD2 (6 bases). With 2 bases removed from V and 5 bases from J, the gap between germline ends came to 21 bases. The germline V gene has CDR1 MDHEN and CDR2 SYDVKM. There are 18 residues in the CDR3. The CDR3 DNA reads as TGTGCCAGCAGTTTACTACCCGGGAGTTCCCTGCGGACCGGGGAGCTGTTTTTT. Its translation is CASSLLPGSSLRTGELFF.

In this sample, this clone turned up once. The chain recombines TRBV28 with TRBJ1-4; 7 bases are a match to TRBD1. CDR3 length equals 15 residues. The germline V gene has CDR1 MDHEN and CDR2 SYDVKM. V was clipped by 5 bases and J by 3 bases; unmatched bases: 6. CDR3 region: CASSPPGQSNEKLFF. The CDR3 DNA reads TGTGCCAGCAGTCCCCCGGGACAGTCTAATGAAAAACTGTTTTTT.

CDR3 amino acids: CASREGGATNEKLFF. CDR3 nucleotides: TGCGCCAGCCGGGAAGGGGGGGCAACTAATGAAAAACTGTTTTTT. V gene TRBV5-1 combines with J gene TRBJ1-4; the D gene is possibly TRBD1 (6 bases). CDR1 is SGHRS and CDR2 is YFSETQ in the germline V gene. V was pared by 7 bases and J by 0 bases, with 13 bases between. The CDR3 runs to 15 residues.

The chain combines TRBV27 with TRBJ2-6, with no clear D. V lost 8 bases, J lost 1 base, and 9 bases lay in between. In germline, CDR1 is MNHEY, CDR2 SMNVEV (reference sequence). This CDR3 has 14 amino acids. In DNA form, the CDR3 reads TGTGCCAGCTCCGGTTTGTCTGGGGCCAACGTCCTGACTTTC. Its protein product is CASSGLSGANVLTF. Based on the CDR3 plus reference TRBV27 and TRBJ2-6, the full variable domain is EAQVTQNPRYLITVTGKKLTVTCSQNMNHEYMSWYRQDPGLGLRQIYYSMNVEVTDKGDVPEGYKVSRKEKRNFPLILESPSPNQTSLYFCASSGLSGANVLTFGAGSRLTVL.

The chain combines TRBV29-1 with TRBJ2-5; possibly TRBD1 for D (5 bases). Trimming stripped 7 bases from V and 0 bases from J, with 12 bases between. The length of the CDR3 is 13 residues. Germline values: CDR1 SQVTM, CDR2 ANQGSEA. CDR3 DNA: TGCAGCGCCCTTCCAGGGTACCAAGAGACCCAGTACTTC. As protein: CSALPGYQETQYF.

The chain employs TRBV19 and TRBJ2-1; TRBD2 matches at 7 bases. This CDR3 comprises 14 residues. The germline gives CDR1 LNHDA, CDR2 SQIVND (reference sequence). J lost 4 bases, V lost 5 bases, and 5 bases had no gene match. The CDR3 is CASSPWGGYNEQFF. The CDR3 DNA is TGTGCCAGTAGTCCCTGGGGGGGTTACAATGAGCAGTTCTTC.

This chain joins TRBV28 and TRBJ2-7; tentative D call: TRBD1 (6 bases). The CDR3 length is 14 residues. V dropped 6 bases and J dropped 2 bases, with 14 bases sitting between them. Germline V gene lookup returns CDR1 MDHEN and CDR2 SYDVKM. CDR3 coding DNA: TGTGCCAGCAGATCCGGGACAATTCCCTACGAGCAGTACTTC. It translates to CASRSGTIPYEQYF.

This clone was recorded once. V gene TRBV6-5 combines with J gene TRBJ1-2, with D hard to call. The V gene lost 6 bases and the J gene lost 2 bases, with 13 bases spanning the gap. Looked up from germline, CDR1 is MNHEY and CDR2 is SVGAGI. The CDR3 is 14 amino acids. The CDR3 reads CASSRHLPNYGYTF. The DNA for the CDR3 is TGTGCCAGCAGCCGACACCTCCCAAACTATGGCTACACCTTC.

This clone came up a few times. The rearrangement joins TRBV7-3 to TRBJ1-1, with TRBD1 matching 7 bases. Trimming cost V 3 bases and J 3 bases; bases outside gene matches: 1. CDR3 length: 13 residues. Germline CDR1 is SGHTA and CDR2 is FQGTGA. The CDR3 nucleotides are TGTGCCAGCAGCTTCGACAGGGACACTGAAGCTTTCTTT. It yields the protein CASSFDRDTEAFF.

Here the CDR3 reads CASSLPPVETQYF. In DNA, the CDR3 is TGCGCCAGCAGCTTGCCCCCCGTGGAGACCCAGTACTTC. The V call is TRBV5-1, the J call TRBJ2-5; no clear D. This CDR3 has 13 amino acids. Germline CDR1 SGHRS, CDR2 YFSETQ. Trimming removed 1 base from V and 5 bases from J, with 9 bases in between.

This chain connects TRBV7-9 to TRBJ2-5; TRBD2 agrees at 13 bases. The germline CDR1 and CDR2 sequences are SEHNR and FQNEAQ (reference sequence). This CDR3 is built from 16 residues. V shed 6 bases and J 4 bases; nucleotides not matched to a gene: 8. The DNA for the CDR3 is TGTGCCAGCAGTCCAGGACTAGCGGGAGTTCTAGAGACCCAGTACTTC. Its protein is CASSPGLAGVLETQYF. Looking up the rest from reference TRBV7-9 and TRBJ2-5 gives the full variable domain: DTGVSQNPRHKITKRGQNVTFRCDPISEHNRLYWYRQTLGQGPEFLTYFQNEAQLEKSRLLSDRFSAERPKGSFSTLEIQRTEQGDSAMYLCASSPGLAGVLETQYFGPGTRLLVL.

The rearrangement joins TRBV6-6 to TRBJ1-4, with D possibly being TRBD1 (5 bases). V was trimmed by 2 bases and J by 8 bases, leaving 12 bases between them. The germline gives CDR1 MNHNY, CDR2 SVGAGI (reference sequence). The CDR3 is 14 residues long. For the CDR3, the DNA is TGTGCCAGCAGTTACGGAAGGGGCCAAGAAAAACTGTTTTTT. This gives the protein CASSYGRGQEKLFF.

This rearrangement joins TRBV5-1 to TRBJ2-3; 13 nucleotides agree with TRBD2. J lost 6 bases, V lost 0 bases, and 1 base had no gene match. This CDR3 is 15 amino acids long. Germline lookup yields CDR1 SGHRS and CDR2 YFSETQ. The CDR3 DNA sequence: TGCGCCAGCAGCTTGGAACTAGCGGGAGGGGATACGCAGTATTTT. Translating it yields CASSLELAGGDTQYF.

V gene TRBV5-1 combines with J gene TRBJ2-5, with 7 bases aligning to TRBD2. The DNA matches TRBJ2-7 better at its end, which makes the J call doubtful. Germline V CDR1 and CDR2: SGHRS, YFSETQ. This CDR3 is built from 16 residues. The CDR3 nucleotides read TGCGCCAGCAGCTCCTCTAGCGGAAAGAGCTCCTACGAGCAGTACTTC. It encodes CASSSSSGKSSYEQYF.

This clone was detected only a few times. This chain joins TRBV19 and TRBJ1-5; D is unclear. The length of the CDR3 is 15 residues. Germline V gene data show CDR1 as LNHDA and CDR2 as SQIVND (reference sequence). V lost 3 bases to trimming and J lost 5 bases, with 14 bases between them. The DNA for the CDR3 is TGTGCCAGTAGTATGACTGGACTTAGTTATCAGCCCCAGCATTTT. This translates into CASSMTGLSYQPQHF. The complete variable domain, with remaining parts taken from reference TRBV19 and TRBJ1-5, reads DGGITQSPKYLFRKEGQNVTLSCEQNLNHDAMYWYRQDPGQGLRLIYYSQIVNDFQKGDIAEGYSVSREKKESFPLTVTSAQKNPTAFYLCASSMTGLSYQPQHFGDGTRLSIL.

The chain has TRBV30 and TRBJ1-5; D call uncertain. The CDR3 is made up of 13 amino acids. The V gene lost 4 bases and the J gene lost 7 bases, with 14 bases spanning the gap. Germline-derived CDR1 and CDR2 are GTSNPN and SVGIG (reference sequence). The CDR3 bases are TGTGCCTGGACCCTTGATGAGGGCCAGCCCCAGCATTTT. Its translation: CAWTLDEGQPQHF.

This clone was detected only once. The chain couples TRBV7-9 to TRBJ1-6, with TRBD1 matching 7 bases. Per the germline V gene, CDR1 is SEHNR and CDR2 is FQNEAQ (reference sequence). The CDR3 has 15 amino acids. V trimming: 1 base; J trimming: 9 bases; junction bases outside the gene matches: 6. The CDR3 DNA follows: TGTGCCAGCAGCTTAGGTGTAGGGGGCAGTTCACCCCTCCACTTT. Translating gives CASSLGVGGSSPLHF.

V gene TRBV9 combines with J gene TRBJ2-1; TRBD2 matches at 8 bases. The germline V gene encodes CDR1 SGDLS and CDR2 YYNGEE. The CDR3 extends over 17 amino acids. Germline trimming cut 3 bases from V and 2 bases from J; bases unmatched to any gene: 10. CDR3 sequence (DNA): TGTGCCAGCAGCGGAGGGAAACTAGCGGTTGCCTACAATGAGCAGTTCTTC. This sequence encodes CASSGGKLAVAYNEQFF.

The chain links TRBV28 to TRBJ2-6, with D unclear. Germline CDR1 reads MDHEN; CDR2 reads SYDVKM. The CDR3 spans 16 residues. Trimming stripped 6 bases from V and 0 bases from J, with 12 bases between. The CDR3 sequence is CASSLRVNSGANVLTF. The CDR3 DNA reads as TGTGCCAGCAGCCTCCGGGTCAACTCTGGGGCCAACGTCCTGACTTTC.

V is TRBV28 and J is TRBJ2-7; weak D call: TRBD2 (5 bases). CDR3 size: 15 residues. V lost 7 bases and J 1 base, leaving 17 bases between the germline ends. The germline CDR1 and CDR2 sequences are MDHEN and SYDVKM. The CDR3 spells CASTEGLSGSYEQYF. The CDR3 nucleotides are TGTGCCAGCACAGAGGGTCTCTCCGGATCCTACGAGCAGTACTTC.

The V call is TRBV30, the J call TRBJ1-3; 7 positions agree with TRBD1. This CDR3 comprises 14 residues. Germline V lookup: CDR1 GTSNPN, CDR2 SVGIG (reference sequence). J lost 4 bases, V lost 4 bases, and 7 bases had no gene match. CDR3 sequence reads: CAWNTGVRGNTIYF. The CDR3 DNA reads TGTGCCTGGAATACAGGGGTGAGAGGAAACACCATATATTTT.

V is TRBV10-3 and J is TRBJ1-1, with unresolved D. The germline gives CDR1 ENHRY, CDR2 SYGVKD. The CDR3 extends over 12 amino acids. V was cut by 5 bases and J by 3 bases, with 7 bases left in between. In DNA, the CDR3 is TGTGCCATCAGTCGGGGTTACACTGAAGCTTTCTTT. Protein sequence: CAISRGYTEAFF.

The chain has TRBV7-9 and TRBJ2-1; TRBD2 matches 10 bases. Trimming cost V 4 bases and J 4 bases; bases outside gene matches: 7. The length of the CDR3 is 16 residues. Germline V gene sequence: CDR1 SEHNR, CDR2 FQNEAQ (reference sequence). CDR3 loop: CASSSPTSGIYNEQFF. CDR3 DNA: TGTGCCAGCAGCTCTCCCACTAGCGGGATATACAATGAGCAGTTCTTC.